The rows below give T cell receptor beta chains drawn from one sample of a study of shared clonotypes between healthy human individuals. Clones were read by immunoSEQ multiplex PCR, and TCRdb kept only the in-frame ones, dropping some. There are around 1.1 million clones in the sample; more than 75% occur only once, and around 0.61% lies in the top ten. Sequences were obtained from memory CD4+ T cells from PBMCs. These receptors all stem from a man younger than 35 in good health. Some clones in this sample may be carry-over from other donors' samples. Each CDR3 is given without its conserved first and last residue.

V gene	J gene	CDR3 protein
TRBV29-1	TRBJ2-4	SVQPGFDVGQY
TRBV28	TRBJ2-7	ASRPGTDIYEQY
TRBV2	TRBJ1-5	ASNRGQGAGDQPQH
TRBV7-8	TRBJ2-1	ASSSRLADLQGGNEQF
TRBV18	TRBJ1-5	ASSEQGGGNQPQH
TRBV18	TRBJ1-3	ASSQTGTGSGNTIY
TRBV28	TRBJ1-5	ASRAGQGANQPQH
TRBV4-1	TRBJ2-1	ASSQRDNEQF
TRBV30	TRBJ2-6	AYPQGPGANVLT
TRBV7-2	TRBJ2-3	ASSLDANAQY
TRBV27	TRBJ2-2	ASRAGGSGELF
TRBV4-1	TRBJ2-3	ASGTGEADTQY
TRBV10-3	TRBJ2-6	AISDRGRGLAGANVLT
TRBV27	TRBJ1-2	ASSPDRGYGYT
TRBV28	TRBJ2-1	ASSLLGNEQF
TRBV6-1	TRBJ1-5	ASRGQGWFQPQH